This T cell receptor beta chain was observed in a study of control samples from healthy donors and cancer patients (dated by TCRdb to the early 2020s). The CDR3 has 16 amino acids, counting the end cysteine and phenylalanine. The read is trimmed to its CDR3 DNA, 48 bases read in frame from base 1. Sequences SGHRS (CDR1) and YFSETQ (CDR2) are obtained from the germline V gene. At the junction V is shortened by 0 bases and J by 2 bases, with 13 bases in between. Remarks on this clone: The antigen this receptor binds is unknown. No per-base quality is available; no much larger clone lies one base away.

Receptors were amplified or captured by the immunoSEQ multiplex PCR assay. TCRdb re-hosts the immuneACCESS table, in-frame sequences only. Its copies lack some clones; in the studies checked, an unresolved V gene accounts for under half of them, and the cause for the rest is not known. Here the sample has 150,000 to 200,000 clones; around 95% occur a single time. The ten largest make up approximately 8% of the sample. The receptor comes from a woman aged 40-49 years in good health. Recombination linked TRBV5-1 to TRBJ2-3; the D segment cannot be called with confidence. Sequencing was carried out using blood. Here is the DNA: TGCGCCAGCAGCTTGGATGACACACGATTCACAGATACGCAGTATTTT. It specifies CASSLDDTRFTDTQYF.